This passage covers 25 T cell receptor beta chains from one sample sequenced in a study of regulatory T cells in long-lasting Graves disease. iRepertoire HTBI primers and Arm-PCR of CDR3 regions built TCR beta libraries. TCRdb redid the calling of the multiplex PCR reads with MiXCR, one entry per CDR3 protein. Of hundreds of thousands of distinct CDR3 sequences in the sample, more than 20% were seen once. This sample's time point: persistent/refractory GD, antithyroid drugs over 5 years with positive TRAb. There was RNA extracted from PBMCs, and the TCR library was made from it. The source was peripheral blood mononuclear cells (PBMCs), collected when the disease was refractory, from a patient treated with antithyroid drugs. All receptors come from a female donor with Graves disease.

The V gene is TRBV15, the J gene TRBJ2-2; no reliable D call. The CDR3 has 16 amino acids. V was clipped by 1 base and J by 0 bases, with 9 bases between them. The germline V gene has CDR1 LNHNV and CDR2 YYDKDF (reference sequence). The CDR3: CATSRGQAANTGELFF. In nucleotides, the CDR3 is TGTGCCACCAGCAGAGGCCAAGCTGCGAACACCGGGGAGCTGTTTTTT.

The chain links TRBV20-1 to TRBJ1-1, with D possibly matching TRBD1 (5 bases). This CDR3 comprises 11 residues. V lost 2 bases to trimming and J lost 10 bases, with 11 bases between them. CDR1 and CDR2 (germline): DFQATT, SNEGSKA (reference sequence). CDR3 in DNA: TGCAGTGCTAGAATGGGGGGAGCAGCTTTCTTT. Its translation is CSARMGGAAFF.

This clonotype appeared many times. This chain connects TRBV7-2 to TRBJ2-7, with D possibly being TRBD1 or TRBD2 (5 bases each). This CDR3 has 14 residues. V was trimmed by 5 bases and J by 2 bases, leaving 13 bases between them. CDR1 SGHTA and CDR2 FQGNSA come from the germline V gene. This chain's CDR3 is CASSPWDQAYEQYF. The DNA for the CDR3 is TGTGCCAGCAGCCCGTGGGACCAGGCCTACGAGCAGTACTTC.

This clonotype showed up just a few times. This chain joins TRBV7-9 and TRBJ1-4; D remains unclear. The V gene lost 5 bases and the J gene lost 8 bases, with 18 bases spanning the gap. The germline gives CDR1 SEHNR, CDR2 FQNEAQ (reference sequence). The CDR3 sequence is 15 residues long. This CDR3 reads CASSPSGRREEKLFF. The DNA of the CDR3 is TGTGCCAGCAGCCCCTCCGGACGCCGAGAGGAAAAACTGTTTTTT.

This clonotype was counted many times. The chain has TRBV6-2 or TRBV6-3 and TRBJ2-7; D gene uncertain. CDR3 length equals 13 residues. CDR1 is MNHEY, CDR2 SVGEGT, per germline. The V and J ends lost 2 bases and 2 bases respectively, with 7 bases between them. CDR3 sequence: CASSYSRAYEQYF. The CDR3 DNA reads TGTGCCAGCAGTTACAGCCGGGCCTACGAGCAGTACTTC.

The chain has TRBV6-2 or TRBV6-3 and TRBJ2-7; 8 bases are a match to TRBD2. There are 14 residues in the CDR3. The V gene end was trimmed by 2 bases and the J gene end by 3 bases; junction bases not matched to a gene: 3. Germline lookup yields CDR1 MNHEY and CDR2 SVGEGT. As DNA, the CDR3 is TGTGCCAGCAGTTACACAGCGGGAGTCTACGAGCAGTACTTC. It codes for CASSYTAGVYEQYF.

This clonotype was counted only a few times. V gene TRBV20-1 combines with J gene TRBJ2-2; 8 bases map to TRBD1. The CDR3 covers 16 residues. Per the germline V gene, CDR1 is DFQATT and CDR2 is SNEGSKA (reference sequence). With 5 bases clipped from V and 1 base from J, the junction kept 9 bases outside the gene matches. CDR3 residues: CSAPDRDEGNTGELFF. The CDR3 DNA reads TGCAGTGCTCCGGACAGGGATGAGGGGAACACCGGGGAGCTGTTTTTT.

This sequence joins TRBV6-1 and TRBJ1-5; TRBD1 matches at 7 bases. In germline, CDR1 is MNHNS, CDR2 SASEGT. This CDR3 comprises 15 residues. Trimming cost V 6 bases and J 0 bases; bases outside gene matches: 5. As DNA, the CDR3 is TGTGCCAGCAGGAGACGGGACAGTAGCAATCAGCCCCAGCATTTT. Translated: CASRRRDSSNQPQHF.

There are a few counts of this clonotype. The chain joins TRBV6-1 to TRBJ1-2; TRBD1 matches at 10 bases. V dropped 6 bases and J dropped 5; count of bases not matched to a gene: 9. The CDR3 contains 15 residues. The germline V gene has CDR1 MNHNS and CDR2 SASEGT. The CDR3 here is CASRPGQGGRYGYTF. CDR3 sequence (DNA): TGTGCCAGCAGACCAGGACAGGGGGGGCGATATGGCTACACCTTC.

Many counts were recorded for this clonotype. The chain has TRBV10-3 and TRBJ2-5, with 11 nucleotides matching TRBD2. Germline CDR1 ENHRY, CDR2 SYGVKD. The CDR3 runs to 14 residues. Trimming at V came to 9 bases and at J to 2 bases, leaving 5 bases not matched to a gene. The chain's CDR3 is CAIRTSGPQETQYF. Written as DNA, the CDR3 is TGTGCCATTCGGACTAGCGGGCCGCAAGAGACCCAGTACTTC.

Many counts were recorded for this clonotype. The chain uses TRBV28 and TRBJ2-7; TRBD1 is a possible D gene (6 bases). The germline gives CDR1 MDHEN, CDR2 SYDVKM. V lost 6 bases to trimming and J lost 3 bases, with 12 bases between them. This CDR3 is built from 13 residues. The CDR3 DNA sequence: TGTGCCAGCAGCCCAGGACAGTTCTACGAGCAGTACTTC. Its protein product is CASSPGQFYEQYF.

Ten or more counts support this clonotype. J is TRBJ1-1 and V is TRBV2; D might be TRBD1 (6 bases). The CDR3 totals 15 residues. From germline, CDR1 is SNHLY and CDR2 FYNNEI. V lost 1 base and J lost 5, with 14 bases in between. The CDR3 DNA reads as TGTGCCAGCAGTGAAGTAGCAGGGGCTAGAACTGAAGCTTTCTTT. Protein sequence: CASSEVAGARTEAFF.

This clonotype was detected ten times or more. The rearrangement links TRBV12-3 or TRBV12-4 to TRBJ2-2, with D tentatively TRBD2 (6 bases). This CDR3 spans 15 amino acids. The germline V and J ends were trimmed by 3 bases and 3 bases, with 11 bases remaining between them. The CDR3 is CASSLGRRDTGELFF. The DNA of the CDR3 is TGTGCCAGCAGTTTGGGTCGGAGGGACACCGGGGAGCTGTTTTTT.

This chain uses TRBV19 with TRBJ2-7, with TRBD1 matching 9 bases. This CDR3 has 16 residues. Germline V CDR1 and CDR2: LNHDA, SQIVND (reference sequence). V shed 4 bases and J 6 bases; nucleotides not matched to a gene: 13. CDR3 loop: CASSTGPGQGDGEQYF. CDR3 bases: TGTGCCAGTAGTACAGGGCCGGGACAGGGTGATGGCGAGCAGTACTTC.

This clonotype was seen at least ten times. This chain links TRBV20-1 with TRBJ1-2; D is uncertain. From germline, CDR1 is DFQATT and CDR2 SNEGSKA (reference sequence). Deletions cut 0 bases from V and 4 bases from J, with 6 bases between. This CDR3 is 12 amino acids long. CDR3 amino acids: CSARDGIYGYTF. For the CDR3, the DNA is TGCAGTGCTAGAGATGGGATCTATGGCTACACCTTC.

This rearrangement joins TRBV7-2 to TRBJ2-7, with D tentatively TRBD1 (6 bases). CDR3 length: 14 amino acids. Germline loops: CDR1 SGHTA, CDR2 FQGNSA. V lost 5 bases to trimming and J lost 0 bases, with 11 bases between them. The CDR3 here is CASSRDTNSYEQYF. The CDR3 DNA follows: TGTGCCAGCAGCCGGGACACAAACTCCTACGAGCAGTACTTC.

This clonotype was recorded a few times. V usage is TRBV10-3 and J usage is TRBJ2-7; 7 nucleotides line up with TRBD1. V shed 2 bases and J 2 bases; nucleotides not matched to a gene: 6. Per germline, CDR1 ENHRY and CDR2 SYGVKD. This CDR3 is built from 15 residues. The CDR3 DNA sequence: TGTGCCATCAGTGAGGCAGGGGGAATTCCCTACGAGCAGTACTTC. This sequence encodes CAISEAGGIPYEQYF.

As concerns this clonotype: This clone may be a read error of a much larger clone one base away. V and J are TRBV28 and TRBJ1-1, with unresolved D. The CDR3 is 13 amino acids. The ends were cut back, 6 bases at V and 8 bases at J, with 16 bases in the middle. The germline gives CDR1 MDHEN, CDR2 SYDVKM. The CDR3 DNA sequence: TGTGCCAGCAGACCGGCCACTGGGATAGAAGCTTTCTTT. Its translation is CASRPATGIEAFF.

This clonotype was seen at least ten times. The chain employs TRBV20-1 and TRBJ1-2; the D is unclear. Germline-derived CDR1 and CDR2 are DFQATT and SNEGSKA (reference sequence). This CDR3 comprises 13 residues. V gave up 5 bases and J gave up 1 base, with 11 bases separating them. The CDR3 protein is CSALPGSNYGYTF. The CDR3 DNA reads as TGCAGTGCTTTGCCCGGGAGTAACTATGGCTACACCTTC.

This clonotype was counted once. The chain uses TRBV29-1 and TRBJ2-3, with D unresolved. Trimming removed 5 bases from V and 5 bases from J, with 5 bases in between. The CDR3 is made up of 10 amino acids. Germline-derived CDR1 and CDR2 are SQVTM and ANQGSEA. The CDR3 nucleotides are TGCAGCGTTTGGTTAGATACGCAGTATTTT. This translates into CSVWLDTQYF.

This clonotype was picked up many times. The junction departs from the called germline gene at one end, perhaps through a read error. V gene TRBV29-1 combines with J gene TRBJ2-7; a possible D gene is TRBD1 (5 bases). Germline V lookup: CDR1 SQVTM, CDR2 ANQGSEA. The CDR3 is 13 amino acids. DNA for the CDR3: TGCAGCGTCGAAGTAGGGGAAGCCTACGAGCAGTACTTC. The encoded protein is CSVEVGEAYEQYF.

The CDR3 DNA follows: TGCAGTGCTATGAAGCGGGAGGAGGTGGAGCTGTTTTTT. The encoded protein is CSAMKREEVELFF. This chain links TRBV20-1 with TRBJ2-2; TRBD2 matches 9 bases. Trimming took 4 bases from V and 10 from J; bases not matched to a gene: 7. Germline CDR1 reads DFQATT; CDR2 reads SNEGSKA (reference sequence). The CDR3 is 13 amino acids.

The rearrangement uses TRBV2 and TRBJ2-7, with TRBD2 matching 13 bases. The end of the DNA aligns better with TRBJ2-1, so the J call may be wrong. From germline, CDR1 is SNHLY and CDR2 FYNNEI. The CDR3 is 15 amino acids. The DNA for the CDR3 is TGTGCCAGCAATGGACTAGCGGGAGTAGGCAATGAGCAGTTCTTC. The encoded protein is CASNGLAGVGNEQFF.

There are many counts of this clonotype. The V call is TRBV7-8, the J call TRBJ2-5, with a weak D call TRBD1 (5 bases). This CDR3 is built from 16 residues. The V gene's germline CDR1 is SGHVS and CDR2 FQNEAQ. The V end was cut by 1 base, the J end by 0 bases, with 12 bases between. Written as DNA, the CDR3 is TGTGCCAGCAGCTTAGTTGGGGCCTTAAACCAAGAGACCCAGTACTTC. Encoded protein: CASSLVGALNQETQYF.

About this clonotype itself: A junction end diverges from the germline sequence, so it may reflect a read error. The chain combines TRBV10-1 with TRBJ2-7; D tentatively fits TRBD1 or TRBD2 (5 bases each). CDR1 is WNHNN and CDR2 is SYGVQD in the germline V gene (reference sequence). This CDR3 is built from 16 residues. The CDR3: CASTERSGRNSYEQYF. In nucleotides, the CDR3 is TGCGCCAGCACTGAGCGATCGGGACGGAACTCCTACGAGCAGTACTTC.